The following is a TCR beta chain sequence with its context. The antigen is unknown. Germline CDR1 and CDR2: GTSNPN and SVGIG (reference sequence). The CDR3 has 11 residues. V was pared by 5 bases and J by 14 bases, with 13 bases between. Sequencing used immunoSEQ multiplex PCR; TCRdb keeps in-frame clones, though not all of them. The data hold some 170,000 clones, with 80% to 90% observed a single time. These data come from a study of T cell responses to AZD1222 COVID-19 vaccine. General observations from the study: Donor demographics were predominantly white British with a female majority; clonal diversity may be underestimated. Mapped onto spike, vaccine-associated CD4 TCRs spanned it and were dominant at 160-218 and 743-854.

This clonotype originated in an adult who received the MenACWY meningococcal vaccine as a control. This chain joins TRBV30 and TRBJ1-6; a possible D gene is TRBD1 (5 bases). Sequenced material: peripheral blood, taken 28 days after the second dose of the MenACWY control vaccine. The chain's CDR3 is CAWGEADTLHF. CDR3 sequence (DNA): TGTGCCTGGGGGGAGGCGGACACCCTCCACTTT.